This is a list of T cell receptor beta chains from one sample in a study of cytomegalovirus exposure and HLA in healthy donors. Sequencing was performed with immunoSEQ multiplex PCR; in TCRdb, only in-frame clones are kept and a portion is missing. The profile shows 43,000 or so clones, around three quarters of them singletons. The sequenced sample consisted of PBMCs. The source of these receptors is a man younger than 45 in good health and CMV-seronegative. The conserved cysteine and the conserved F or W are not part of the CDR3 here.

V	length	CDR3
TRBV5-1	13	ASSRDSLVNTEAF
TRBV5-1	12	ASSLVQSTDTQY
TRBV11-2	10	ASSLLAGEQY
TRBV18	14	ASSPLAKGADGGQY
TRBV7-3	10	ASSRTGHEQF
TRBV7-9	13	ASSAQGVKPYEQY
TRBV5-4	13	ASSQGLAGADEQF
TRBV4-3	11	ASSQDPLNTIY
TRBV7-9	12	ASSKGPTGHEQY
TRBV5-6	12	ASSARGWNQPQH
TRBV6-6	12	ASSLGDRATEAF
TRBV5-4	11	ASSLDPNQPQH
TRBV5-1	12	ASSLAGERYEQY
TRBV27	12	ASSSGWGADTQY
TRBV7-2	13	ASSLGQGWNTEAF
TRBV6-1	12	ASSDMILGSPHT
TRBV11-2	11	ASSRGQNNEQF
TRBV28	11	ASSLGQVYGYT
TRBV7-2	14	ASSLFRGGEQETQY
TRBV27	12	ASKPFPESEKLF
TRBV11-2	13	ASSLVSLATYEQY
TRBV18	13	ASSPQGQGSYEQY
TRBV19	14	ASSMPWTGPGNTIY
TRBV5-1	12	ASSISSAQETQY
TRBV10-3	15	AISESTQGARTDTQY
TRBV9	11	ASSPGPGRGYT
TRBV29-1	9	SVTSAYEQY
TRBV6-4	14	ASSDTSGSHTDTQY
TRBV9	14	ASSVAGAGGNNEQF
TRBV5-4	13	ASSYRTGQRYEQY
TRBV7-2	13	ASSLGLAGSYEQY
TRBV6-1	13	ASRGRTVSTDTQY
TRBV27	12	ASSSGTSVDEQF
TRBV28	14	ASSFTSGRRSDEQF
TRBV27	14	ASSLAYSSGANVLT
TRBV19	12	ASSMRPASYEQY
TRBV5-1	16	ASSPGLAGGPRDNEQF
TRBV9	14	ASSARLAGNTGELF